A selection of T cell receptor beta chains follows, all from one sample in a study of blood T cells in healthy people across ages. Using its own MiXCR run on the 5' RACE reads, TCRdb lists one record per CDR3 protein. The profile shows 550,000 to 700,000 distinct CDR3 sequences, roughly 28% of them singletons. The sample comprised blood. The receptors were sampled from a woman in her seventies in good health. CDR3s include the opening cysteine and the closing phenylalanine or tryptophan. The D gene is left open where the match is weak. Part of the rows lack a size; the others show once, few, many or a class for expanded clones.

V gene: TRBV6-5
D gene: -
J gene: TRBJ2-7
clone size: few
CDR3 protein: CASSYVGPTYEQYF
CDR3 DNA: TGTGCCAGCAGTTACGTTGGGCCCACCTACGAGCAGTACTTC

V gene: TRBV5-1
D gene: -
J gene: TRBJ1-1
clone size: few
CDR3 protein: CASSLRQDPNTEAFF
CDR3 DNA: TGCGCCAGCAGCTTAAGGCAGGACCCGAACACTGAAGCTTTCTTT

V gene: TRBV20-1
D gene: -
J gene: TRBJ1-2
clone size: -
CDR3 protein: CSGRSPGDYGYTF
CDR3 DNA: TGCAGTGGACGGTCTCCGGGGGACTATGGCTACACCTTC

V gene: TRBV28
D gene: -
J gene: TRBJ2-4
clone size: -
CDR3 protein: CASSLPNTKNIQYF
CDR3 DNA: TGTGCCAGCAGTTTACCCAATACCAAAAACATTCAGTACTTC

V gene: TRBV29-1
D gene: TRBD1
J gene: TRBJ2-7
clone size: -
CDR3 protein: CSAQGEPYEQYF
CDR3 DNA: TGCAGCGCACAGGGGGAGCCTTACGAGCAGTACTTC

V gene: TRBV20-1
D gene: -
J gene: TRBJ2-2
clone size: few
CDR3 protein: CSARSPRGVGKTGELFF
CDR3 DNA: TGCAGTGCTAGATCGCCCAGGGGAGTAGGAAAAACCGGGGAGCTGTTTTTT

V gene: TRBV7-2
D gene: TRBD1
J gene: TRBJ1-1
clone size: -
CDR3 protein: CASSWGTGDDFF
CDR3 DNA: TGTGCCAGCAGCTGGGGAACAGGGGATGATTTCTTT

V gene: TRBV3-1
D gene: -
J gene: TRBJ1-1
clone size: few
CDR3 protein: CASSPRGRTEAFF
CDR3 DNA: TGTGCCAGCAGCCCAAGGGGTAGGACTGAAGCTTTCTTT

V gene: TRBV18
D gene: -
J gene: TRBJ2-3
clone size: -
CDR3 protein: CASSPPTRVDTQYF
CDR3 DNA: TGTGCCAGCTCACCACCGACCAGGGTAGATACGCAGTATTTT

V gene: TRBV29-1
D gene: -
J gene: TRBJ2-1
clone size: -
CDR3 protein: CSVEAWGSYNEQFF
CDR3 DNA: TGCAGCGTTGAAGCCTGGGGCTCCTACAATGAGCAGTTCTTC

V gene: TRBV15
D gene: -
J gene: TRBJ2-3
clone size: -
CDR3 protein: CATSGRRLDTQYF
CDR3 DNA: TGTGCCACCAGCGGAAGACGGCTAGATACGCAGTATTTT

V gene: TRBV21-1
D gene: -
J gene: TRBJ2-1
clone size: -
CDR3 protein: CASSKGELNNEQFF
CDR3 DNA: TGTGCCAGCAGCAAAGGAGAATTAAACAATGAGCAGTTCTTC

V gene: TRBV6-5
D gene: TRBD2
J gene: TRBJ2-6
clone size: -
CDR3 protein: CASSYSSGTSGSGANVLTF
CDR3 DNA: TGTGCCAGCAGTTACTCGTCCGGGACTAGCGGGTCTGGGGCCAACGTCCTGACTTTC

V gene: TRBV4-2
D gene: -
J gene: TRBJ1-1
clone size: -
CDR3 protein: CASSPRIEGEAFF
CDR3 DNA: TGTGCCAGCAGCCCGCGGATAGAGGGTGAAGCTTTCTTT

V gene: TRBV29-1
D gene: -
J gene: TRBJ1-1
clone size: few
CDR3 protein: CSASAGTEAFF
CDR3 DNA: TGCAGCGCTTCTGCTGGCACTGAAGCTTTCTTT

V gene: TRBV20-1
D gene: TRBD1
J gene: TRBJ2-7
clone size: -
CDR3 protein: CSAWTGTYEQYF
CDR3 DNA: TGCAGTGCTTGGACAGGGACCTACGAGCAGTACTTC

V gene: TRBV11-2
D gene: -
J gene: TRBJ2-7
clone size: once
CDR3 protein: CASSFFQEQYF
CDR3 DNA: TGTGCCAGCAGCTTTTTTCAGGAGCAGTACTTC

V gene: TRBV12-3/TRBV12-4
D gene: -
J gene: TRBJ2-7
clone size: -
CDR3 protein: CASRTFVSSYEQYF
CDR3 DNA: TGTGCCAGCAGGACCTTCGTGAGCTCCTACGAGCAGTACTTC

V gene: TRBV7-3
D gene: -
J gene: TRBJ2-3
clone size: -
CDR3 protein: CASSLFSSVADTQYF
CDR3 DNA: TGTGCCAGCAGCTTATTTTCGAGTGTGGCAGATACGCAGTATTTT

V gene: TRBV21-1
D gene: -
J gene: TRBJ2-7
clone size: -
CDR3 protein: CASNTKDREVIEQYF
CDR3 DNA: TGTGCCAGCAACACCAAGGACAGGGAAGTGATCGAGCAGTACTTC

V gene: TRBV28
D gene: TRBD1
J gene: TRBJ2-1
clone size: -
CDR3 protein: CASSSSGTGVFDNEQFF
CDR3 DNA: TGTGCCAGCAGTTCATCGGGGACAGGGGTTTTTGACAATGAGCAGTTCTTC

V gene: TRBV20-1
D gene: -
J gene: TRBJ2-5
clone size: -
CDR3 protein: CSASRRRYQETQYF
CDR3 DNA: TGCAGTGCTAGTCGGCGACGGTACCAAGAGACCCAGTACTTC

V gene: TRBV4-3
D gene: -
J gene: TRBJ2-1
clone size: -
CDR3 protein: CASSQDSRGSYNEQFF
CDR3 DNA: TGCGCCAGCAGCCAAGATTCTCGGGGCTCCTACAATGAGCAGTTCTTC

V gene: TRBV7-2
D gene: TRBD2
J gene: TRBJ2-3
clone size: -
CDR3 protein: CASSYQRGAGDTQYF
CDR3 DNA: TGTGCCAGCAGCTACCAGCGGGGGGCGGGAGATACGCAGTATTTT

V gene: TRBV7-2
D gene: -
J gene: TRBJ2-3
clone size: -
CDR3 protein: CASSPLNGGNTDTQYF
CDR3 DNA: TGTGCCAGCAGCCCTCTGAACGGGGGTAACACAGATACGCAGTATTTT

V gene: TRBV9
D gene: -
J gene: TRBJ2-5
clone size: -
CDR3 protein: CASSVGGRYQETQYF
CDR3 DNA: TGTGCCAGCAGCGTAGGGGGCAGGTACCAAGAGACCCAGTACTTC

V gene: TRBV6-2/TRBV6-3
D gene: TRBD2
J gene: TRBJ2-5
clone size: many
CDR3 protein: CASRLAGGLETQYF
CDR3 DNA: TGTGCCAGCAGACTAGCGGGGGGTTTGGAGACCCAGTACTTC

V gene: TRBV3-1
D gene: -
J gene: TRBJ2-5
clone size: -
CDR3 protein: CASRRDRTLQETQYF
CDR3 DNA: TGTGCCAGCAGACGAGACAGGACCTTACAAGAGACCCAGTACTTC

V gene: TRBV29-1
D gene: TRBD1
J gene: TRBJ1-2
clone size: -
CDR3 protein: CSVRDSRNVNYGYTF
CDR3 DNA: TGCAGCGTCCGGGACAGCCGAAATGTGAACTATGGCTACACCTTC

V gene: TRBV12-3/TRBV12-4
D gene: -
J gene: TRBJ1-2
clone size: -
CDR3 protein: CASSLARLYGYTF
CDR3 DNA: TGTGCCAGCAGTTTAGCCAGGCTCTATGGCTACACCTTC

V gene: TRBV3-1
D gene: -
J gene: TRBJ2-2
clone size: -
CDR3 protein: CASKGNTGELFF
CDR3 DNA: TGTGCCAGCAAAGGTAACACCGGGGAGCTGTTTTTT

V gene: TRBV20-1
D gene: -
J gene: TRBJ1-3
clone size: -
CDR3 protein: CSAIYGTKGFSGNTIYF
CDR3 DNA: TGCAGTGCGATTTATGGGACTAAGGGGTTCTCTGGAAACACCATATATTTT

V gene: TRBV21-1
D gene: -
J gene: TRBJ2-3
clone size: -
CDR3 protein: CASSSSGVDTQYF
CDR3 DNA: TGTGCCAGCAGCAGCTCAGGGGTGGATACGCAGTATTTT

V gene: TRBV7-2
D gene: -
J gene: TRBJ1-2
clone size: -
CDR3 protein: CASSLAPLSNRASSGDGYTF
CDR3 DNA: TGTGCCAGCAGCTTAGCGCCTCTGAGTAACAGGGCCTCTTCGGGGGATGGCTACACCTTC

V gene: TRBV24-1
D gene: TRBD1
J gene: TRBJ1-5
clone size: -
CDR3 protein: CATSDLKTGEQPQHF
CDR3 DNA: TGTGCCACCAGTGATTTGAAAACAGGGGAACAGCCCCAGCATTTT

V gene: TRBV6-6
D gene: TRBD2
J gene: TRBJ2-3
clone size: -
CDR3 protein: CASQMGGATDTQYF
CDR3 DNA: TGTGCCAGCCAAATGGGAGGGGCAACAGATACGCAGTATTTT

V gene: TRBV21-1
D gene: -
J gene: TRBJ2-6
clone size: many
CDR3 protein: CASSKRGGSTGANVLTF
CDR3 DNA: TGTGCCAGCAGCAAACGAGGGGGGAGCACTGGGGCCAACGTCCTGACTTTC

V gene: TRBV7-2
D gene: -
J gene: TRBJ1-1
clone size: -
CDR3 protein: CASSLDPGGNTEAFF
CDR3 DNA: TGTGCCAGCAGCTTAGATCCGGGCGGGAACACTGAAGCTTTCTTT

V gene: TRBV9
D gene: TRBD2
J gene: TRBJ2-3
clone size: -
CDR3 protein: CASSQRGQGDSGETSTDTQYF
CDR3 DNA: TGTGCCAGCAGCCAACGTGGGCAGGGCGATAGCGGGGAGACTAGCACAGATACGCAGTATTTT

V gene: TRBV20-1
D gene: -
J gene: TRBJ2-1
clone size: -
CDR3 protein: CSARDFGVGSYNEQFF
CDR3 DNA: TGCAGTGCTAGAGATTTTGGCGTAGGATCCTACAATGAGCAGTTCTTC

V gene: TRBV10-2
D gene: TRBD1
J gene: TRBJ1-2
clone size: -
CDR3 protein: CASSRWQGADYGYTF
CDR3 DNA: TGCGCCAGCAGCCGCTGGCAGGGGGCGGACTATGGCTACACCTTC

V gene: TRBV15
D gene: -
J gene: TRBJ1-2
clone size: -
CDR3 protein: CATSKDSYGYTF
CDR3 DNA: TGTGCCACCAGCAAGGACAGCTATGGCTACACCTTC

V gene: TRBV5-4
D gene: TRBD2
J gene: TRBJ2-7
clone size: -
CDR3 protein: CATARLAGSTYEQYF
CDR3 DNA: TGTGCCACCGCTCGACTAGCGGGTTCGACCTACGAGCAGTACTTC

V gene: TRBV5-1
D gene: -
J gene: TRBJ2-6
clone size: many
CDR3 protein: CASSLPKFGANVLTF
CDR3 DNA: TGCGCCAGCAGCTTGCCTAAGTTTGGGGCCAACGTCCTGACTTTC

V gene: TRBV9
D gene: -
J gene: TRBJ1-5
clone size: -
CDR3 protein: CASSVDPGQPQHF
CDR3 DNA: TGTGCCAGCAGCGTAGACCCAGGGCAGCCCCAGCATTTT

V gene: TRBV5-1
D gene: TRBD2
J gene: TRBJ2-5
clone size: few
CDR3 protein: CASTRAGGETQYF
CDR3 DNA: TGCGCCAGCACCCGGGCGGGAGGCGAGACCCAGTACTTC

V gene: TRBV20-1
D gene: TRBD1
J gene: TRBJ1-1
clone size: -
CDR3 protein: CSARPDRDRTEAFF
CDR3 DNA: TGCAGTGCTAGACCGGACAGGGATCGGACTGAAGCTTTCTTT

V gene: TRBV20-1
D gene: -
J gene: TRBJ2-4
clone size: -
CDR3 protein: CSARHGGPKNIQYF
CDR3 DNA: TGCAGTGCGAGGCACGGGGGGCCAAAAAACATTCAGTACTTC

V gene: TRBV5-1
D gene: -
J gene: TRBJ2-1
clone size: few
CDR3 protein: CASSLVLNTDEQFF
CDR3 DNA: TGCGCCAGCAGCTTGGTTTTAAACACGGATGAGCAGTTCTTC

V gene: TRBV7-2
D gene: -
J gene: TRBJ2-1
clone size: few
CDR3 protein: CASSLGSGQGGYNEQFF
CDR3 DNA: TGTGCCAGCAGCTTAGGATCCGGGCAGGGAGGCTACAATGAGCAGTTCTTC

V gene: TRBV9
D gene: -
J gene: TRBJ2-2
clone size: few
CDR3 protein: CASSVWEANTGELFF
CDR3 DNA: TGTGCCAGCAGCGTCTGGGAAGCGAACACCGGGGAGCTGTTTTTT

V gene: TRBV18
D gene: -
J gene: TRBJ2-6
clone size: -
CDR3 protein: CASSQQGLHSGANVLTF
CDR3 DNA: TGTGCCAGCTCTCAACAGGGACTGCACTCTGGGGCCAACGTCCTGACTTTC

V gene: TRBV6-6
D gene: -
J gene: TRBJ2-5
clone size: few
CDR3 protein: CASSYFGVETQYF
CDR3 DNA: TGTGCCAGCAGTTACTTCGGAGTCGAGACCCAGTACTTC

V gene: TRBV27
D gene: -
J gene: TRBJ2-1
clone size: -
CDR3 protein: CASSSMSGEQFF
CDR3 DNA: TGTGCCAGCAGTTCCATGTCTGGTGAGCAGTTCTTC

V gene: TRBV7-9
D gene: TRBD1
J gene: TRBJ2-7
clone size: -
CDR3 protein: CASRNTGGSYEQYF
CDR3 DNA: TGTGCCAGCAGGAATACAGGGGGGTCGTACGAGCAGTACTTC

V gene: TRBV5-1
D gene: -
J gene: TRBJ1-1
clone size: -
CDR3 protein: CASSLAGPLEAFF
CDR3 DNA: TGCGCCAGCAGCTTGGCCGGGCCCCTTGAAGCTTTCTTT

V gene: TRBV5-6
D gene: -
J gene: TRBJ1-4
clone size: -
CDR3 protein: CASSGMTGLNEKLFF
CDR3 DNA: TGTGCCAGCAGCGGCATGACAGGCCTGAATGAAAAACTGTTTTTT